The rows below give T cell receptor beta chains drawn from one sample of a study of blood T cell repertoires in COVID-19. Method: immunoSEQ multiplex PCR; TCRdb's copy keeps in-frame clones and lacks some. This table has about 480,000 clones, 75% to 90% appearing once. The sequencing input was peripheral blood. The source is a man in his late teens or twenties with COVID-19, enrolled during active disease. Both conserved end residues are part of each CDR3. D genes are given only for firm matches. Expanded clones get a size class; other rows say once, few or many, or leave the size out.

>TRBV19|-|-|TRBJ2-2
CASTSTTGNTGELFF
TGTGCCAGTACCAGTACGACAGGGAACACCGGGGAGCTGTTTTTT
>TRBV4-1|-|many|TRBJ2-7
CASSQDYYEQYF
TGCGCCAGCAGCCAAGATTATTACGAGCAGTACTTC
>TRBV10-2|-|-|TRBJ2-7
CASRTGLAYEQYF
TGCGCCAGCAGGACGGGACTCGCCTACGAGCAGTACTTC
>TRBV7-9|TRBD2|few|TRBJ2-7
CASSLAGRGGSYEQYF
TGTGCCAGCAGCTTAGCCGGTCGGGGGGGCTCCTACGAGCAGTACTTC
>TRBV19|-|-|TRBJ1-5
CASSIGGDQPQHF
TGTGCCAGTAGTATAGGGGGGGATCAGCCCCAGCATTTT
>TRBV5-4|TRBD2|-|TRBJ2-5
CASSLSSGVQETQYF
TGTGCCAGCAGCTTGTCAAGCGGGGTACAGGAGACCCAGTACTTC
>TRBV27|-|once|TRBJ1-4
CASSSSRPGTGKLFF
TGTGCCAGCAGTTCCTCACGACCGGGTACGGGAAAACTGTTTTTT
>TRBV2|-|-|TRBJ2-3
CASTQSTDTQYF
TGTGCCAGCACACAAAGCACAGATACGCAGTATTTT
>TRBV7-9|TRBD2|once|TRBJ2-5
CASSRSQGGQETQYF
TGTGCCAGCAGCAGATCGCAGGGAGGGCAAGAGACCCAGTACTTC
>TRBV3-1/TRBV3-2|TRBD2|-|TRBJ2-1
CASTPTSGNPSYNEQFF
TGTGCCAGCACCCCGACTAGCGGGAACCCCTCCTACAATGAGCAGTTCTTC
>TRBV5-4|TRBD2|-|TRBJ2-5
CASSLGAGETGTQYF
TGTGCCAGCAGTTTGGGAGCGGGGGAAACGGGGACCCAGTACTTC
>TRBV4-2|-|-|TRBJ2-7
CASSQGYQRAYEQYF
TGTGCCAGCAGCCAAGGTTACCAGCGGGCCTACGAGCAGTACTTC
>TRBV7-2|TRBD2|-|TRBJ2-7
CASSPLAGGSYEQYF
TGTGCCAGCAGCCCCCTCGCGGGAGGTTCCTACGAGCAGTACTTC
>TRBV15|-|-|TRBJ2-5
CATSRDIGKETQYF
TGTGCCACCAGCAGAGATATCGGGAAAGAGACCCAGTACTTC
>TRBV15|-|-|TRBJ1-1
CATSPWTVNTEAFF
TGTGCCACCAGCCCGTGGACAGTAAACACTGAAGCTTTCTTT
>TRBV3-1/TRBV3-2|-|-|TRBJ2-3
CASSDGGRADTQYF
TGTGCCAGCAGCGACGGGGGGCGTGCAGATACGCAGTATTTT
>TRBV5-1|TRBD2|-|TRBJ2-1
CASSLTTGTRLRAGFF
TGCGCCAGCAGCCTAACGACCGGGACTAGATTACGGGCGGGGTTCTTC
>TRBV6-5|-|-|TRBJ1-2
CASSSGQRRYGYTF
TGTGCCAGCAGTTCCGGACAGCGTCGGTATGGCTACACCTTC
>TRBV12-3/TRBV12-4|-|-|TRBJ1-2
CASSSDKYGYTF
TGTGCCAGCAGTTCCGACAAATATGGCTACACCTTC
>TRBV5-1|-|-|TRBJ2-5
CASSLVPGETQYF
TGCGCCAGCAGCTTGGTGCCCGGGGAGACCCAGTACTTC
>TRBV5-6|-|-|TRBJ2-3
CASSLIADTQYF
TGTGCCAGCAGCCTGATAGCGGATACGCAGTATTTT
>TRBV19|TRBD2|-|TRBJ2-1
CASRDGEGPWNEQFF
TGTGCCAGTAGGGATGGGGAGGGCCCTTGGAATGAGCAGTTCTTC
>TRBV4-1|TRBD1|-|TRBJ2-5
CASSQLGQGKETQYF
TGCGCCAGCAGCCAACTCGGACAGGGGAAAGAGACCCAGTACTTC
>TRBV24-1|-|once|TRBJ2-7
CATSDWANGQYEQYF
TGTGCCACCAGTGATTGGGCCAATGGACAGTACGAGCAGTACTTC
>TRBV7-9|TRBD2|-|TRBJ2-1
CASSLGLAGVPEQFF
TGTGCCAGCAGCTTGGGGCTAGCGGGAGTCCCTGAGCAGTTCTTC
>TRBV6-1|-|-|TRBJ2-5
CASSEGETGFGQETQYF
TGTGCCAGCAGTGAAGGGGAGACGGGGTTCGGGCAAGAGACCCAGTACTTC
>TRBV19|-|once|TRBJ1-1
CASSFRTVNTEAFF
TGTGCCAGTAGTTTTCGGACAGTGAACACTGAAGCTTTCTTT
>TRBV7-9|-|-|TRBJ2-7
CAGSQGASYEQYF
TGTGCCGGGTCTCAAGGGGCCTCCTACGAGCAGTACTTC
>TRBV7-9|TRBD2|-|TRBJ2-2
CASSPPQPSSGTGELFF
TGTGCCAGCAGCCCCCCCCAACCCTCTAGCGGGACCGGGGAGCTGTTTTTT
>TRBV6-2/TRBV6-3|TRBD2|-|TRBJ2-7
CASSQRAGGPVEQYF
TGTGCCAGCAGTCAGCGAGCGGGAGGGCCGGTCGAGCAGTACTTC
>TRBV7-9|-|-|TRBJ1-1
CASTFGGVYTEAFF
TGTGCCAGCACCTTCGGGGGAGTCTACACTGAAGCTTTCTTT
>TRBV19|TRBD1|-|TRBJ1-1
CASSIKRISRGRAEAFF
TGTGCCAGTAGTATAAAACGGATTAGCAGGGGGCGAGCTGAAGCTTTCTTT
>TRBV7-9|-|-|TRBJ1-1
CASSAGGTNTEAFF
TGTGCCAGCAGCGCCGGGGGTACGAACACTGAAGCTTTCTTT
>TRBV7-9|TRBD2|-|TRBJ2-1
CASSKRTSGGSYNEQFF
TGTGCCAGCAGCAAGCGGACTAGCGGGGGCTCCTACAATGAGCAGTTCTTC
>TRBV19|TRBD1|once|TRBJ1-1
CASSTGNRGSYTEAFF
TGTGCCAGTAGTACTGGGAACAGGGGGAGTTATACTGAAGCTTTCTTT